These 19 T cell receptor beta chains were sequenced from one sample in a study of T-cell memory formation after mild COVID-19. TCRdb re-called the 5' RACE reads with MiXCR, one entry per CDR3 protein. The sample carries more than 350,000 distinct CDR3 sequences, under 25% recorded once. Sequencing was performed on PBMCs or a T cell subset sorted from them (not recorded which). Receptors were obtained from an adult woman who had mild COVID-19 (a few samples of this study predate the infection). Cell type and time point are not known.

This sequence joins TRBV7-2 and TRBJ1-2; 7 nucleotides match TRBD1. Germline CDR1 is SGHTA and CDR2 is FQGNSA. This CDR3 has 15 amino acids. V dropped 5 bases and J dropped 7; count of bases not matched to a gene: 13. The chain's CDR3 is CASSQLQGGRGGYTF. In DNA form, the CDR3 reads TGTGCCAGCAGCCAACTGCAAGGGGGCCGGGGTGGCTACACCTTC. Filled out from reference TRBV7-2 and TRBJ1-2, the complete variable domain reads GAGVSQSPSNKVTEKGKDVELRCDPISGHTALYWYRQSLGQGLEFLIYFQGNSAPDKSGLPSDRFSAERTGGSVSTLTIQRTQQEDSAVYLCASSQLQGGRGGYTFGSGTRLTVV.

The genes are TRBV5-6 and TRBJ1-2, with a tentative D call TRBD1 (5 bases). With 1 base removed from V and 0 bases from J, the gap between germline ends came to 7 bases. The CDR3 contains 14 residues. Germline V gene data show CDR1 as SGHDT and CDR2 as YYEEEE. Written as DNA, the CDR3 is TGTGCCAGCAGCTTGTTGGGGCCTAACTATGGCTACACCTTC. It is translated as CASSLLGPNYGYTF.

This clonotype was picked up a small number of times. The chain couples TRBV11-2 to TRBJ2-7; 9 bases are shared with TRBD1. Germline V gene lookup returns CDR1 SGHAT and CDR2 FQNNGV. After removal of 2 bases from V and 1 base from J, the junction contained 9 bases not matched to a gene. This CDR3 region has 17 residues. In nucleotides, the CDR3 is TGTGCCAGCAGCTTAAACTCCTGGGACAGGGTGTCCTACGAGCAGTACTTC. Residues: CASSLNSWDRVSYEQYF.

The rearrangement links TRBV2 to TRBJ2-5; 11 positions agree with TRBD2. Germline-derived CDR1 and CDR2 are SNHLY and FYNNEI. V trimming: 7 bases; J trimming: 0 bases; junction bases outside the gene matches: 4. This CDR3 is 15 amino acids long. CDR3 sequence: CASIPSGGHQETQYF. In nucleotides, the CDR3 is TGTGCCAGCATACCTAGCGGGGGGCACCAAGAGACCCAGTACTTC.

V usage is TRBV12-3 or TRBV12-4 and J usage is TRBJ1-3; no reliable D call. This CDR3 has 12 amino acids. With 6 bases removed from V and 3 bases from J, the gap between germline ends came to 6 bases. The CDR3 DNA reads as TGTGCCAGCAGCTATTATGGAAACACCATATATTTT. Translated, it gives CASSYYGNTIYF.

This clonotype was seen a few times. V is TRBV24-1 and J is TRBJ1-5, with D maybe TRBD1 (5 bases). V gave up 9 bases and J gave up 0 bases, with 23 bases separating them. This CDR3 has 18 amino acids. The germline CDR1 and CDR2 sequences are KGHDR and SFDVKD. As DNA, the CDR3 is TGTGCCACCCACGGACACCCGACCGACTTTAATAGCAATCAGCCCCAGCATTTT. Its protein product is CATHGHPTDFNSNQPQHF.

This clonotype occurred a few times. This CDR3 is CASSDRGYTGELFF. DNA of the CDR3: TGTGCCAGCAGCGATAGGGGGTACACCGGGGAGCTGTTTTTT. The chain joins TRBV6-1 to TRBJ2-2; tentatively, D is TRBD1 (6 bases). The CDR3 is 14 residues long. The ends were cut back, 6 bases at V and 3 bases at J, with 11 bases in the middle. The V gene's germline CDR1 is MNHNS and CDR2 SASEGT.

V usage is TRBV20-1 and J usage is TRBJ2-6; D gene ambiguous. Trimming pared 1 base from V and 0 bases from J, leaving 7 bases between. Germline V gene lookup returns CDR1 DFQATT and CDR2 SNEGSKA (reference sequence). CDR3 size: 15 residues. The CDR3 protein is CSARAPGSGANVLTF. The CDR3 DNA is TGCAGTGCTAGAGCCCCAGGCTCTGGGGCCAACGTCCTGACTTTC.

The sample holds a few counts of this clonotype. J is TRBJ2-3 and V is TRBV9, with 7 bases aligning to TRBD2. The trim removed 1 base at V and 1 base at J, leaving 3 bases unmatched. CDR3 length equals 15 residues. The germline V gene encodes CDR1 SGDLS and CDR2 YYNGEE. This CDR3 reads CASSVSGVGTDTQYF. Written as DNA, the CDR3 is TGTGCCAGCAGCGTAAGCGGGGTGGGCACAGATACGCAGTATTTT.

This chain connects TRBV20-1 to TRBJ2-1, with 13 nucleotides matching TRBD2. Trimming removed 3 bases from V and 9 bases from J; junction bases left unmatched: 5. Germline V lookup: CDR1 DFQATT, CDR2 SNEGSKA (reference sequence). This CDR3 contains 14 residues. The CDR3 DNA follows: TGCAGTGCTAGTACCGGGACTAGCGGGGCTGAGCAGTTCTTC. This gives the protein CSASTGTSGAEQFF.

This chain links TRBV9 with TRBJ2-7, with a possible D match to TRBD1 (6 bases). Trimming cost V 3 bases and J 3 bases, with 16 bases left between them. The CDR3 is 15 amino acids. CDR1 and CDR2 from the germline V gene are SGDLS and YYNGEE. CDR3 sequence: CASSEGVLDYYEQYF. As DNA, the CDR3 is TGTGCCAGCAGCGAGGGGGTCCTAGATTACTACGAGCAGTACTTC.

This CDR3 reads CASSTGTLSDEQYF. As DNA, the CDR3 is TGTGCCAGCAGCACCGGGACTCTCTCTGACGAGCAGTACTTC. The chain carries TRBV27 and TRBJ2-7; TRBD2 is a possible D gene (6 bases). The ends were cut back, 6 bases at V and 5 bases at J, with 17 bases in the middle. The CDR3 contains 14 residues. The germline V gene encodes CDR1 MNHEY and CDR2 SMNVEV (reference sequence).

The chain joins TRBV11-2 to TRBJ2-1, with TRBD2 matching over 8 bases. The CDR3 spans 14 residues. With V trimmed by 4 bases and J by 8 bases, 7 bases remained unmatched. Looked up from germline, CDR1 is SGHAT and CDR2 is FQNNGV. CDR3 DNA sequence: TGTGCCAGCAGCTCGGGACTAGGAGGGTATGAGCAGTTCTTC. Translation: CASSSGLGGYEQFF.

The V call is TRBV10-3, the J call TRBJ2-7; weak D call: TRBD1 (6 bases). Germline CDR1 reads ENHRY; CDR2 reads SYGVKD. Trimming stripped 7 bases from V and 0 bases from J, with 10 bases between. The CDR3 runs 13 residues. The CDR3 spells CAITRDNSYEQYF. The CDR3 coding sequence is TGTGCCATCACTCGGGACAACTCCTACGAGCAGTACTTC.

This clonotype occurred a few times. The chain joins TRBV5-5 to TRBJ2-1, with 7 nucleotides matching TRBD1. The CDR3 runs 15 residues. The J segment lost 6 bases and the V segment lost 4 bases, leaving 10 bases of the junction unmatched. CDR1 is SGHKS and CDR2 is YYEKEE in the germline V gene (reference sequence). The CDR3 spells CASSRFDRDSNEQFF. The CDR3 bases are TGTGCCAGCAGCCGCTTCGACCGGGACAGCAATGAGCAGTTCTTC.

A note on this clonotype: Germline is not matched at one junction end, which may reflect a read error. V is TRBV20-1 and J is TRBJ2-1, with TRBD2 matching over 9 bases. In germline, CDR1 is DFQATT, CDR2 SNEGSKA (reference sequence). The CDR3 runs 16 residues. CDR3 residues: CRATVAGGPGRDEQFF. The DNA of the CDR3 is TGCAGGGCTACTGTTGCGGGAGGGCCGGGTCGAGATGAGCAGTTCTTC.

The table lists this clonotype with a few counts. V is TRBV9 and J is TRBJ2-7; possibly TRBD1 for D (5 bases). The germline gives CDR1 SGDLS, CDR2 YYNGEE. The CDR3 totals 15 residues. V was trimmed by 0 bases and J by 2 bases, leaving 12 bases between them. CDR3 DNA sequence: TGTGCCAGCAGCGTAGGCGCAGGGTGGACCTACGAGCAGTACTTC. Translated, it gives CASSVGAGWTYEQYF.

The chain combines TRBV6-1 with TRBJ2-2; D is unclear. The CDR3 runs 15 residues. V was clipped by 9 bases and J by 2 bases, with 16 bases between them. Germline-derived CDR1 and CDR2 are MNHNS and SASEGT. This CDR3 is CASTAAQPNTGELFF. In DNA, the CDR3 is TGTGCCAGTACTGCCGCCCAACCCAACACCGGGGAGCTGTTTTTT.

The chain employs TRBV12-3 or TRBV12-4 and TRBJ2-2; perhaps D is TRBD1 or TRBD2 (5 bases each). The V and J ends lost 5 bases and 8 bases respectively, with 18 bases between them. CDR3 length: 15 residues. The DNA for the CDR3 is TGTGCCAGCAGTAGAGGGGCCTCGAGTAGGGGGGAGCTGTTTTTT. This translates into CASSRGASSRGELFF.